These 26 T cell receptor beta chains were all obtained from the same sample, sequenced in a study of blood T cells in healthy people across ages. The use of a sample-barcoded 5' primer and a J-beta primer mix characterized a second PCR of roughly 6 to 11 cycles. Each CDR3 protein is one row after TCRdb ran MiXCR on the 5' RACE reads. The repertoire holds some 800,000 distinct CDR3 sequences, with around 42% as singletons. The sequencing sample was made of blood. Every receptor here comes from a man between 60 and 75 years old in good health.

As for this clonotype: At one end, the junction sequence differs from germline, possibly due to a read error. Here the CDR3 DNA reads TGCGTCAGCAGCCAAGGGTCGGTCTGGAGCTCCTACAATGAGCAGTTCTTC. Protein: CVSSQGSVWSSYNEQFF. This rearrangement joins TRBV4-1 to TRBJ2-1, with D hard to call. There are 17 residues in the CDR3. Germline-derived CDR1 and CDR2 are MGHRA and YSYEKL.

In the case of this clonotype: One end of the junction does not line up with germline, which may come from a read error. The V call is TRBV3-1, the J call TRBJ2-1; 11 nucleotides agree with TRBD2. Germline CDR1 LGHDT, CDR2 YNNKEL (reference sequence). The CDR3 is 14 residues long. The CDR3 coding sequence is TGTACCAGCAGCCAAGAGGTTGGGACTAGCGGTCTGTTCTTC. Translation: CTSSQEVGTSGLFF.

The chain employs TRBV12-3 or TRBV12-4 and TRBJ2-1; 9 bases are a match to TRBD1. This CDR3 spans 15 amino acids. V was clipped by 6 bases and J by 4 bases; unmatched bases: 7. CDR3 DNA: TGTGCCAGCAGCATGGACAGGGGAGGGTACAATGAGCAGTTCTTC. Translated: CASSMDRGGYNEQFF.

This clonotype was seen only a few times. The J gene is TRBJ2-7, the V gene TRBV11-2, with 8 bases identical to TRBD2. The J call may be incorrect, as the DNA end agrees better with TRBJ2-5. This CDR3 is 18 amino acids long. Germline-derived CDR1 and CDR2 are SGHAT and FQNNGV. The DNA for the CDR3 is TGTGCCAGCAGCGATCATCCCGGGGGGGCGGGGGGTTTAGAGACCCAGTACTTC. It encodes CASSDHPGGAGGLETQYF.

CDR3 sequence reads: CASTWSGTTGELFF. The CDR3 nucleotides are TGCGCCAGCACGTGGTCAGGGACCACCGGGGAGCTGTTTTTT. The chain links TRBV5-1 to TRBJ2-2; perhaps D is TRBD1 or TRBD2 (5 bases each). The V gene lost 6 bases and the J gene lost 4 bases, with 13 bases spanning the gap. The CDR3 has 14 residues. Germline V lookup: CDR1 SGHRS, CDR2 YFSETQ.

V and J are TRBV7-2 and TRBJ2-7; 10 bases agree with TRBD2. V lost 5 bases, J lost 3 bases, and 4 bases stayed unmatched. The CDR3 runs to 14 residues. Germline V gene data show CDR1 as SGHTA and CDR2 as FQGNSA. CDR3 loop: CASSQGLANYEQYF. The CDR3 coding sequence is TGTGCCAGCAGCCAGGGACTAGCGAACTACGAGCAGTACTTC.

A few counts support this clonotype. The J gene is TRBJ2-3, the V gene TRBV10-3; unclear D gene. CDR3 length equals 12 residues. The V gene lost 7 bases and the J gene lost 4 bases, with 9 bases spanning the gap. Germline V lookup: CDR1 ENHRY, CDR2 SYGVKD. Here the CDR3 reads CAIKSVADTQYF. DNA for the CDR3: TGTGCCATCAAGTCCGTGGCAGATACGCAGTATTTT.

The chain has TRBV24-1 and TRBJ2-1; tentative D call: TRBD2 (6 bases). CDR3 length equals 14 residues. Germline CDR1 is KGHDR and CDR2 is SFDVKD. Trimming cost V 9 bases and J 3 bases, with 14 bases left between them. DNA of the CDR3: TGTGCCACCGGGACTGGCACGAACTACAATGAGCAGTTCTTC. It translates to CATGTGTNYNEQFF.

Of note for this clonotype: A much larger clone lies a single base off, so this may be a read error. The V call is TRBV4-3, the J call TRBJ2-5; possible D gene TRBD1, 6 bases. The J call is in doubt because the DNA end fits TRBJ2-7 better. Per the germline V gene, CDR1 is LGHNA and CDR2 is YSLEER. The CDR3 totals 13 residues. The CDR3 spells CASILYRAHEQYF. DNA of the CDR3: TGCGCCAGCATCCTGTACAGGGCCCACGAGCAGTACTTC.

The chain recombines TRBV2 with TRBJ2-2; no clear D gene. Trimming pared 7 bases from V and 1 base from J, leaving 10 bases between. The CDR3 covers 14 residues. In germline, CDR1 is SNHLY, CDR2 FYNNEI. Here the CDR3 DNA reads TGTGCCAGCAATTGGTGGGGGAACACCGGGGAGCTGTTTTTT. Encoded protein: CASNWWGNTGELFF.

CDR3: CASSPWDRGASEQYF. The CDR3 DNA follows: TGTGCCAGCAGCCCGTGGGACAGGGGCGCATCCGAGCAGTACTTC. The V call is TRBV7-3, the J call TRBJ2-7, with 10 bases lining up with TRBD1. This CDR3 contains 15 residues. CDR1 is SGHTA, CDR2 FQGTGA, per germline. Trimming at V came to 5 bases and at J to 6 bases, leaving 10 bases not matched to a gene. The full variable domain, with the rest looked up from reference TRBV7-3 and TRBJ2-7, is GAGVSQTPSNKVTEKGKYVELRCDPISGHTALYWYRQSLGQGPEFLIYFQGTGAADDSGLPNDRFFAVRPEGSVSTLKIQRTERGDSAVYLCASSPWDRGASEQYFGPGTRLTVT.

This clonotype was counted between two and nine times. The chain recombines TRBV6-1 with TRBJ2-7; unclear D gene. The CDR3 has 13 residues. Trimming removed 2 bases from V and 2 bases from J, with 7 bases in between. Germline V gene sequence: CDR1 MNHNS, CDR2 SASEGT. The CDR3 is CASSEMIAYEQYF. In DNA form, the CDR3 reads TGTGCCAGCAGTGAAATGATAGCCTACGAGCAGTACTTC.

The rearrangement uses TRBV29-1 and TRBJ1-4; maybe TRBD1 (6 bases). Trimming shortened V by 6 bases and J by 5 bases, and 16 bases separated the two germline ends. Germline loops: CDR1 SQVTM, CDR2 ANQGSEA. This CDR3 is built from 14 residues. The CDR3 sequence is CSVLMGRGNEKLFF. DNA of the CDR3: TGCAGCGTGCTAATGGGCAGGGGAAATGAAAAACTGTTTTTT.

This sequence joins TRBV20-1 and TRBJ1-5; no reliable D call. In germline, CDR1 is DFQATT, CDR2 SNEGSKA (reference sequence). The CDR3 has 13 residues. Trimming stripped 0 bases from V and 0 bases from J, with 3 bases between. CDR3 nucleotides: TGCAGTGCTAGAGATACTAGCAATCAGCCCCAGCATTTT. It codes for CSARDTSNQPQHF.

The genes are TRBV4-3 and TRBJ2-3; D is perhaps TRBD1 or TRBD2 (6 bases each). The CDR3 has 19 residues. Germline V CDR1 and CDR2: LGHNA, YSLEER. Trimming left V 4 bases short and J 1 base short, with 24 bases between. CDR3 in amino acids: CASSPRGRGSLFGTDTQYF. The CDR3 DNA sequence: TGCGCCAGCAGCCCACGGGGGCGGGGATCTTTATTTGGCACAGATACGCAGTATTTT.

This chain uses TRBV12-3 or TRBV12-4 with TRBJ1-5; weak D call: TRBD1 (6 bases). V was shortened by 7 bases and J by 4 bases, with 11 bases between the two germline ends. The CDR3 extends over 13 amino acids. CDR3 nucleotides: TGTGCCAGCACCCGGGGGGCAAATCAGCCCCAGCATTTT. Translated: CASTRGANQPQHF.

V and J are TRBV2 and TRBJ2-1; D remains ambiguous. Germline V gene lookup returns CDR1 SNHLY and CDR2 FYNNEI. The CDR3 is 14 amino acids. V was pared by 4 bases and J by 2 bases, with 9 bases between. The chain's CDR3 is CASSAGYTYNEQFF. CDR3 in DNA: TGTGCCAGCAGTGCCGGCTATACCTACAATGAGCAGTTCTTC.

The genes are TRBV12-3 or TRBV12-4 and TRBJ2-5; the D gene is possibly TRBD2 (6 bases). V lost 5 bases to trimming and J lost 5 bases, with 12 bases between them. The CDR3 consists of 13 residues. CDR3 nucleotides: TGTGCCAGCAGTCGACTGGGGAGGGAGACCCAGTACTTC. Translated: CASSRLGRETQYF.

The count of this clonotype is one. The J gene is TRBJ2-1, the V gene TRBV4-3; 9 bases are a match to TRBD2. The J call is uncertain, as TRBJ2-7 better fits the DNA end. The CDR3 loop spans 17 amino acids. Germline V lookup: CDR1 LGHNA, CDR2 YSLEER. CDR3 protein: CASSQRGAGGLYNEQYF. The CDR3 nucleotides are TGCGCCAGCAGCCAAAGGGGAGCGGGGGGCCTCTACAATGAGCAGTACTTC.

The rearrangement links TRBV7-9 to TRBJ2-7, with a weak D call TRBD2 (5 bases). The V gene's germline CDR1 is SEHNR and CDR2 FQNEAQ (reference sequence). Trimming cost V 1 base and J 5 bases, with 18 bases left between them. The CDR3 extends over 16 amino acids. CDR3 sequence: CASSLGGPGRAHEQYF. The CDR3 nucleotides are TGTGCCAGCAGCTTAGGAGGCCCGGGAAGGGCCCACGAGCAGTACTTC.

This clonotype was counted a few times. The rearrangement joins TRBV4-3 to TRBJ2-1, with 10 bases that match TRBD2. With V trimmed by 0 bases and J by 4 bases, 12 bases remained unmatched. Germline V lookup: CDR1 LGHNA, CDR2 YSLEER. This CDR3 region has 19 residues. The CDR3 region is CASSQDSLPGLALYNEQFF. The CDR3 DNA reads TGCGCCAGCAGCCAAGATTCATTGCCGGGACTAGCGCTATACAATGAGCAGTTCTTC.

This chain links TRBV6-2 or TRBV6-3 with TRBJ2-3; D remains unclear. Trimming stripped 5 bases from V and 11 bases from J, with 14 bases between. This CDR3 spans 12 amino acids. Germline CDR1 reads MNHEY; CDR2 reads SVGEGT. The CDR3 spells CASSAPRYVQYF. The DNA of the CDR3 is TGTGCCAGCAGTGCACCCCGATATGTGCAGTATTTT.

The chain links TRBV5-6 to TRBJ2-7; D perhaps matches TRBD1 (5 bases). Trimming shortened V by 4 bases and J by 5 bases, and 16 bases separated the two germline ends. The CDR3 runs 14 residues. Germline V lookup: CDR1 SGHDT, CDR2 YYEEEE. The CDR3 nucleotides are TGTGCCAGCAGCCAGGGCACGGGTTTCGACGAGCAGTACTTC. It translates to CASSQGTGFDEQYF.

V gene TRBV6-2 or TRBV6-3 combines with J gene TRBJ2-2, with 10 bases fitting TRBD1. CDR3 length equals 17 residues. CDR1 and CDR2 from the germline V gene are MNHEY and SVGEGT. Trimming removed 3 bases from V and 5 bases from J; junction bases left unmatched: 9. The CDR3 sequence is CASSYDVWTGGTGELFF. The CDR3 bases are TGTGCCAGCAGTTATGATGTCTGGACAGGGGGTACCGGGGAGCTGTTTTTT.

The chain joins TRBV24-1 to TRBJ2-5; D might be TRBD1 (5 bases). Germline V gene lookup returns CDR1 KGHDR and CDR2 SFDVKD. V was shortened by 3 bases and J by 3 bases, with 13 bases between the two germline ends. CDR3 length: 15 residues. The CDR3 sequence is CATSDPNTREETQYF. For the CDR3, the DNA is TGTGCCACCAGTGATCCTAATACCAGGGAAGAGACCCAGTACTTC.

The CDR3 DNA reads as TGCGCCAGCAGCGTGGACCGTTTAGATGGCTACACCTTC. As protein: CASSVDRLDGYTF. This chain uses TRBV5-1 with TRBJ1-2, with D unresolved. The germline V and J ends were trimmed by 4 bases and 6 bases, with 13 bases remaining between them. The CDR3 has 13 residues. Germline V lookup: CDR1 SGHRS, CDR2 YFSETQ.